This T cell receptor (beta chain) was identified in a study of OX40 agonist ivuxolimab in advanced cancers. Overall study context: Those enrolled were approximately 83% male, with a mean age of approximately 60 years and ages from roughly 20 to 85.

Trimming removed 7 bases at V and 2 bases at J, with 15 bases between. The CDR3 covers 14 residues. Looked up from germline, CDR1 is SNHLY and CDR2 is FYNNEI. Researchers took blood at baseline, on cycle 4 day 1, and on cycle 7 day 1. Repertoires were generated with immunoSEQ multiplex PCR, while TCRdb's copy carries only in-frame clones and drops some. The sample shows 15,000 to 20,000 clones, 80% of them seen only once. The origin of this receptor is an adult with an advanced solid tumor such as melanoma, head and neck, liver or kidney cancer. This material consisted of CD4+ or CD8+ T cells sorted from blood, taken in a trial of the OX40 agonist ivuxolimab. The rearrangement joins TRBV2 to TRBJ2-7; D is undetermined. CDR3 residues: CASKVTKATYEQYF. DNA for the CDR3: TGTGCCAGCAAAGTAACAAAGGCCACCTACGAGCAGTACTTC.